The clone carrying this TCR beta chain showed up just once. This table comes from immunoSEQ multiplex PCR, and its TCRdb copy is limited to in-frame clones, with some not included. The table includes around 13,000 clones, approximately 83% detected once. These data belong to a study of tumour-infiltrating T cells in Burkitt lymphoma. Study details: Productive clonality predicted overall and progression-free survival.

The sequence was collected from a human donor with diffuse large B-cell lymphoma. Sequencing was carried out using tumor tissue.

In DNA form, the CDR3 reads TGTGCCAGCAGTCAAGGATTCGAGCAGTACTTC. As protein: CASSQGFEQYF. The chain links TRBV25-1 to TRBJ2-7; D is unresolved. The germline V gene encodes CDR1 MGHDK and CDR2 SYGVNS. There are 11 residues in the CDR3. V was trimmed by 5 bases and J by 6 bases, leaving 8 bases between them.